This T cell receptor (beta chain) was captured in a study of T cells in Graves' hyperthyroidism and ophthalmopathy. The PBMCs were sourced from fresh peripheral blood (approximately 9 ml). V gave up 0 bases and J gave up 5 bases, with 14 bases separating them. Germline CDR1 reads DFQATT; CDR2 reads SNEGSKA (reference sequence). This CDR3 has 15 amino acids. Study-level results: Also found in blood were most expanded thyroid clonotypes above 0.001. Ophthalmopathy onset followed model prediction by a median approximately 6.2 months.

This clonotype showed up many times. No antigen is known for it. Amplified TCR beta CDR3 regions came from RNA transcripts. HTBI primers were used for first-round RT-PCR of the TCR CDR3. TCRdb re-analysed the multiplex PCR reads in MiXCR, keeping a single row per CDR3 protein. This sample carries 450,000 to 650,000 distinct CDR3 sequences, approximately 15% of them seen once, and the ten largest clones take roughly 6.9%. This TCR was sampled from a woman under 30 with Graves' ophthalmopathy. J is TRBJ2-1 and V is TRBV20-1; D gene ambiguous. The sample taken for sequencing was blood. CDR3 sequence: CSARDLTRNDNEQFF. In DNA, the CDR3 is TGCAGTGCTAGAGACCTGACAAGGAACGACAATGAGCAGTTCTTC.